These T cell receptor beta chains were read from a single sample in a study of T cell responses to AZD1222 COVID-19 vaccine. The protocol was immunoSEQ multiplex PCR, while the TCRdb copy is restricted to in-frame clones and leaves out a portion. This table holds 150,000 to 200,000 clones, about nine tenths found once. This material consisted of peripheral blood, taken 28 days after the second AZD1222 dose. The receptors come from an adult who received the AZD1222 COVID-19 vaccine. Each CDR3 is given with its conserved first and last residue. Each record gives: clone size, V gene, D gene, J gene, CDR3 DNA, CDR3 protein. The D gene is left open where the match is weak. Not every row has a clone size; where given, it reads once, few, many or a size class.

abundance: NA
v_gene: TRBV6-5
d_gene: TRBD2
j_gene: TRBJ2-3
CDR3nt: TGTGCCAGCAGTTTGCCGACTAGCGGGGTATCAGATACGCAGTATTTT
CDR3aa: CASSLPTSGVSDTQYF

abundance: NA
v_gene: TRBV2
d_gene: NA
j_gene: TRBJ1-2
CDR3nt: TGTGCCAGCAGTGAAGGAGGCCAGGGCAGCGTCTATGGCTACACCTTC
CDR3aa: CASSEGGQGSVYGYTF

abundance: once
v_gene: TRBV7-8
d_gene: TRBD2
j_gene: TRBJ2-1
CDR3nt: TGTGCCAGCAGCTTATACAAGGTGTTGGCGGGGGGCCGCCAGCGGGAGCAGTTCTTC
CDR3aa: CASSLYKVLAGGRQREQFF

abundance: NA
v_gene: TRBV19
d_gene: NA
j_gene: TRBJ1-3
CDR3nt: TGTGCCAGTAGTATCGGGGGGAGCTCTGGAAACACCATATATTTT
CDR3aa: CASSIGGSSGNTIYF

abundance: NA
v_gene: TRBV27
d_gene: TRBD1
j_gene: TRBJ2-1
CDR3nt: TGTGCCAGCAGTCGCCCCTGGGGACAGAAGAACAATGAGCAGTTCTTC
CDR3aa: CASSRPWGQKNNEQFF

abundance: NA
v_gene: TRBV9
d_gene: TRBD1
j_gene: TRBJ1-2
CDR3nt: TGTGCCAGCAGCGCCTTGGGACAGACTAACTATGGCTACACCTTC
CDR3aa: CASSALGQTNYGYTF

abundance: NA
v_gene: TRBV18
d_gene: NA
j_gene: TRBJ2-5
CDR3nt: TGTGCCAGCTCACCACCGGTCCGTGGCCGGGGGACCCAGTACTTC
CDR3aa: CASSPPVRGRGTQYF

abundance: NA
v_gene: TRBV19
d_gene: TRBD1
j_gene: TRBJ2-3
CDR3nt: TGTGCCAGTAGGGGACAGGCGCCGCGAAACCCAGATACGCAGTATTTT
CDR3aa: CASRGQAPRNPDTQYF

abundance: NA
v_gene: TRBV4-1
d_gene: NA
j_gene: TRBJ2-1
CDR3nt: TGCGCCAGCAGCCAAGATACTGGGCCGGTCGGTGTTGGAGTCAATGAGCAGTTCTTC
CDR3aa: CASSQDTGPVGVGVNEQFF

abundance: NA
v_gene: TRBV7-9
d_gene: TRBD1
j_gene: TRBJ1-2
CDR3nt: TGTGCCAGCACCCTACAGGGGGAGACCACTGGCTACACCTTC
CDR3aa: CASTLQGETTGYTF

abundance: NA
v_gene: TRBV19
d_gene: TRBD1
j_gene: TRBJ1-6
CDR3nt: TGTGCCAGTAGTCCCCTCGGGACAGGGGATTCACCCCTCCACTTT
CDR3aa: CASSPLGTGDSPLHF

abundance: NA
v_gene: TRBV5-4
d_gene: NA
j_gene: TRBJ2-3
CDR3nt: TGTGCCAGCAGCGCGGACTCGCACATCACAGATACGCAGTATTTT
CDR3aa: CASSADSHITDTQYF

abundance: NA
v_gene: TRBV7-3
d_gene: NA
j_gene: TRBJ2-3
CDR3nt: TGTGCCAGCAGCTTCCCCACAGATACGCAGTATTTT
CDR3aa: CASSFPTDTQYF

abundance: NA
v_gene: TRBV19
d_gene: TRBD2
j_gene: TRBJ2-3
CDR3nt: TGTGCCAGTAGTATAACGGCGGGGGGGGTCACAGATACGCAGTATTTT
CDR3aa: CASSITAGGVTDTQYF

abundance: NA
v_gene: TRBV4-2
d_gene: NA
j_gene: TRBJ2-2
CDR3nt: TGTGCCAGCAGCCCCACGTTGGGGGAGCTGTTTTTT
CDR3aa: CASSPTLGELFF

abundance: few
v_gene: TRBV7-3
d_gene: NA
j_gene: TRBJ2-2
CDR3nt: TGTGCCAGCAGCCCCCGGACTACGAACACCGGGGAGCTGTTTTTT
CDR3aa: CASSPRTTNTGELFF

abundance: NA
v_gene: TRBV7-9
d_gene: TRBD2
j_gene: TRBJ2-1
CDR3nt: TGTGCCAGCAGCTTAGGGTCTAGCGGGTTCAATGAGCAGTTCTTC
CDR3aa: CASSLGSSGFNEQFF

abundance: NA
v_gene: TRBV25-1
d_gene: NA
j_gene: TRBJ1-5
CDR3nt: TGTGCCAGCAGTGGGGCGGGGAATCAGCCCCAGCATTTT
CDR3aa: CASSGAGNQPQHF

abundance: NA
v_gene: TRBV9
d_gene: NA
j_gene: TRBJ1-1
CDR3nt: TGTGCCAGCAGCGAATATAAGTTGAACACTGAAGCTTTCTTT
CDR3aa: CASSEYKLNTEAFF

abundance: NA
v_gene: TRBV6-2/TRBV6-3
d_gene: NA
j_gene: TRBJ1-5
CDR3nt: TGTGCCAGCAGTTACTCGTCAGATTCCCCGCCCCAGCATTTT
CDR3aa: CASSYSSDSPPQHF

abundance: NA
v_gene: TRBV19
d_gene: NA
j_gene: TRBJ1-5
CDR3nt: TGTGCCAGTAGTGTGGCAGCCCATTATAGCAATCAGCCCCAGCATTTT
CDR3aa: CASSVAAHYSNQPQHF

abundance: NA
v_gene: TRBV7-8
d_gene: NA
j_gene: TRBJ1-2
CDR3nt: TGTGCCAGCAGCTTAGGGGAATCGTATGGCTACACCTTC
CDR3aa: CASSLGESYGYTF

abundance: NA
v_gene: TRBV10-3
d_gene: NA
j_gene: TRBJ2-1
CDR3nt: TGTGCCATCAGTGAGGGGGTGTCTGGGGGAACGGAACAGGAAAAGGATGAGCAGTTCTTC
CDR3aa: CAISEGVSGGTEQEKDEQFF

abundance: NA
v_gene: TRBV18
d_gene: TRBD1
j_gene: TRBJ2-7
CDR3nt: TGTGCCAGCTCACCTCGGACAGGGGCCTACGAGCAGTACTTC
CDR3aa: CASSPRTGAYEQYF

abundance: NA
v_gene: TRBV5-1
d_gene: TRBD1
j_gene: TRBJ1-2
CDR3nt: TGCGCCAGCAGCCAGGACAGGGCCGACCCCTATGGCTACACCTTC
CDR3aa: CASSQDRADPYGYTF

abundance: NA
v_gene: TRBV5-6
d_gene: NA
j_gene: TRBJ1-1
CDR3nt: TGTGCCAGCAGCTTGTTTTATCTTTCGGGCCAGAAGAACACTGAAGCTTTCTTT
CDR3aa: CASSLFYLSGQKNTEAFF

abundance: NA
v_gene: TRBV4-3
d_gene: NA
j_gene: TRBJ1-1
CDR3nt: TGCGCCAGCAGCCAGGGTTATTTATTAGGCACTGAAGCTTTCTTT
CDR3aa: CASSQGYLLGTEAFF

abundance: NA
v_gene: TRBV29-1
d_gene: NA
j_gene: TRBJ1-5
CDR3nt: TGCAGCGTTGGCGGGGGCAATCAGCCCCAGCATTTT
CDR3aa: CSVGGGNQPQHF

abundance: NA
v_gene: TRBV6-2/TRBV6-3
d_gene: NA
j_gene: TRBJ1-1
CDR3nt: TGTGCCAGCAGTTACTCGAATTCGTACACTGAAGCTTTCTTT
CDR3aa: CASSYSNSYTEAFF

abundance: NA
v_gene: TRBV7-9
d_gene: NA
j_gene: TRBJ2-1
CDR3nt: TGTGCCAGCAGCTCTGTTAGCTTGTCCTACAATGAGCAGTTCTTC
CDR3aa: CASSSVSLSYNEQFF